The entry below gives a single TCR beta chain sequence along with its context. No antigen is known for it. One base away there is no much larger clone; base qualities are not given. These data originate in a study of early T cells in non-severe SARS-CoV-2 infection (dated by TCRdb to about 2021). With respect to the entire study: Because TCR sequencing relied on bulk RNA taken from unsorted whole blood, pairing of alpha and beta chains was not possible. Summary of the overall study and its limitations: VDJdb matching was skewed toward anti-spike CD8 responses, so virus-specific expansions were likely underestimated and private and CD4 specificities were missed.

The study was a case-control design nested within a healthcare worker cohort in London, UK, with weekly nasopharyngeal swab PCR tests and blood sampling. Between 23 and 31 March 2020, the week of the UK lockdown, healthcare workers were enrolled and then followed up weekly for as long as 16 weeks. The library was generated by 5' RACE. TCRdb lists the instrument as NextSeq 500. Unique molecular identifiers were attached to individual cDNA molecules in the TCR library protocol so that sequencing error and PCR bias could be corrected. Sequencing covered both TCR alpha and beta chains, and within each sample the abundances of alpha and beta sequences were tightly co-correlated. In the paper's pipeline: Decombinator V4 was used to perform V gene, J gene and CDR3 annotation of TCR sequences. Expanded TCRs were defined as changing significantly between any two time points under a Poisson model with p below 0.0001. TCR abundances were normalised to the total number of TCRs sequenced per sample and expressed as counts per million. TRAV1-2 paired with TRAJ12, TRAJ20 or TRAJ33 defined MAIT TCRs, while TRAV10 paired with TRAJ18 defined iNKT TCRs. VDJdb, accessed 1 November 2021, was searched for CMV, EBV and SARS-CoV-2 annotated TCRs, with TCRs annotated for multiple antigens excluded. TCRdb redid the processing of the public reads, applying fastp at Q25 and MiXCR, and retained in-frame beta chains. Each entry merges the rows of one CDR3 protein and shows their most common DNA and genes. The V and J calls were not made by the authors but by TCRdb's processing. The sample table holds about 97,000 distinct CDR3 sequences, of which roughly 11% were seen once. The ten largest account for approximately 4.7% of the sample.

V is cut back by 5 bases and J by 5 bases, with 4 bases in the junction unmatched. CDR3 length: 12 amino acids, cysteine to phenylalanine. Of all the DNA, just the CDR3 is kept, 36 bases in frame from base 1. The germline V gene (reference sequence) yields DFQATT for CDR1 and SNEGSKA for CDR2. The chain is made from TRBV20-1 and TRBJ2-5; 8 nucleotides in the junction match TRBD2. This specimen consisted of whole blood, obtained at baseline. The sequence was obtained from an adult who was a healthcare worker with PCR-confirmed SARS-CoV-2 infection or an uninfected control (not recorded which). The CDR3 protein is CSAGTSVETQYF. The bases read TGCAGTGCTGGGACTAGTGTGGAGACCCAGTACTTC.